Following are 25 T cell receptor beta chains from one sample sequenced in a study of blood T cell dynamics during melanoma immunotherapy. TCRdb's table, derived via immunoSEQ multiplex PCR, lists solely in-frame clones and lacks some. The sample yields 9,000 to 10,000 clones, about 90% seen once. Time point reported: pre-treatment baseline. The specimen comprised blood, sampled from a patient treated with checkpoint blockade. The receptors here all came from a human donor with melanoma.

The genes are TRBV30 and TRBJ2-7; D is uncertain. This CDR3 has 11 residues. Trimming stripped 5 bases from V and 7 bases from J, with 12 bases between. Germline CDR1 is GTSNPN and CDR2 is SVGIG (reference sequence). The CDR3 nucleotides are TGTGCCTGGGGGGTGGCTGGGGAGCAGTACTTC. The encoded protein is CAWGVAGEQYF.

J is TRBJ2-1 and V is TRBV20-1; D is possibly TRBD1 (5 bases). The germline V gene has CDR1 DFQATT and CDR2 SNEGSKA (reference sequence). The V gene lost 3 bases and the J gene lost 10 bases, with 10 bases spanning the gap. The CDR3 contains 11 residues. This chain's CDR3 is CSARTDWEQFF. Here the CDR3 DNA reads TGCAGTGCTAGGACAGACTGGGAGCAGTTCTTC.

V usage is TRBV5-1 and J usage is TRBJ1-2; D possibly corresponds to TRBD1 (5 bases). CDR1 and CDR2 (germline): SGHRS, YFSETQ. Trimming stripped 4 bases from V and 1 base from J, with 14 bases between. The CDR3 runs to 15 residues. The CDR3 DNA sequence: TGCGCCAGCAGCCCCCTCCGGGGGGGTAACTATGGCTACACCTTC. This gives the protein CASSPLRGGNYGYTF.

The genes are TRBV19 and TRBJ2-1; 9 bases align to TRBD2. In germline, CDR1 is LNHDA, CDR2 SQIVND (reference sequence). There are 16 residues in the CDR3. J lost 9 bases, V lost 7 bases, and 16 bases had no gene match. The CDR3 loop reads CASTLGLAGRGGEQFF. The CDR3 coding sequence is TGTGCCAGTACTCTGGGGCTAGCGGGACGTGGGGGTGAGCAGTTCTTC. The full variable domain, with the rest looked up from reference TRBV19 and TRBJ2-1, is DGGITQSPKYLFRKEGQNVTLSCEQNLNHDAMYWYRQDPGQGLRLIYYSQIVNDFQKGDIAEGYSVSREKKESFPLTVTSAQKNPTAFYLCASTLGLAGRGGEQFFGPGTRLTVL.

The chain combines TRBV10-3 with TRBJ1-2; maybe TRBD1 (5 bases). V lost 7 bases and J 4 bases, leaving 16 bases between the germline ends. This CDR3 region has 14 residues. Germline V gene sequence: CDR1 ENHRY, CDR2 SYGVKD. The CDR3 DNA reads TGTGCCATCACGAAAGAGGGGCAGCCCTATGGCTACACCTTC. Translated: CAITKEGQPYGYTF.

This sequence joins TRBV7-2 and TRBJ1-5, with D possibly matching TRBD1 (5 bases). Germline assignment: CDR1 SGHTA and CDR2 FQGNSA. The V end was cut by 5 bases, the J end by 0 bases, with 14 bases between. This CDR3 contains 16 residues. In nucleotides, the CDR3 is TGTGCCAGCAGCCCTCGACAGATTTATAGCAATCAGCCCCAGCATTTT. It specifies CASSPRQIYSNQPQHF.

The chain couples TRBV10-2 to TRBJ2-3, with TRBD2 matching over 9 bases. V shed 3 bases, J shed 4 bases, and the junction held 8 bases outside the gene matches. This CDR3 region has 16 residues. The germline V gene has CDR1 WSHSY and CDR2 SAAADI. This chain's CDR3 is CASSDGAGGIADTQYF. The CDR3 region has the DNA TGCGCCAGCAGTGATGGGGCGGGAGGGATCGCAGATACGCAGTATTTT.

The rearrangement joins TRBV10-3 to TRBJ2-1, with 9 bases aligning to TRBD2. With V trimmed by 6 bases and J by 8 bases, 17 bases remained unmatched. This CDR3 has 17 residues. Germline CDR1 ENHRY, CDR2 SYGVKD. The CDR3 loop reads CAISPGAGGTGRDEQFF. The CDR3 nucleotides are TGTGCCATCAGCCCCGGGGCGGGAGGGACGGGACGGGATGAGCAGTTCTTC.

The rearrangement uses TRBV4-1 and TRBJ2-1, with 10 bases aligning to TRBD2. Trimming took 4 bases from V and 6 from J; bases not matched to a gene: 6. This CDR3 has 15 amino acids. CDR1 and CDR2 (germline): MGHRA, YSYEKL. CDR3 residues: CASSLLAGVGNEQFF. CDR3 sequence (DNA): TGCGCCAGCAGCCTCCTAGCGGGAGTAGGCAATGAGCAGTTCTTC.

The chain links TRBV6-5 to TRBJ2-4; D might be TRBD2 (6 bases). Germline CDR1 is MNHEY and CDR2 is SVGAGI. The CDR3 spans 13 residues. V was trimmed by 8 bases and J by 1 base, leaving 9 bases between them. The DNA of the CDR3 is TGTGCCAGCGGGGAGGACGCCAAAAACATTCAGTACTTC. Translating gives CASGEDAKNIQYF.

The rearrangement uses TRBV5-1 and TRBJ1-1; D may be TRBD1 (6 bases). This CDR3 is 15 amino acids long. V gave up 4 bases and J gave up 1 base, with 14 bases separating them. CDR1 is SGHRS and CDR2 is YFSETQ in the germline V gene. CDR3 nucleotide sequence: TGCGCCAGCAGCGAGGAGGGGGTCCCGAACACTGAAGCTTTCTTT. This encodes CASSEEGVPNTEAFF.

The chain uses TRBV18 and TRBJ2-2, with 7 nucleotides matching TRBD2. V lost 6 bases to trimming and J lost 1 base; unmatched junction nucleotides: 5. The CDR3 consists of 15 residues. CDR1 and CDR2 (germline): KGHSH, LQKENI. This CDR3 is CASSRDYRNTGELFF. The CDR3 nucleotides are TGTGCCAGCTCCAGGGACTACAGGAACACCGGGGAGCTGTTTTTT.

Here the CDR3 DNA reads TGTGCCAGCTCACCACTCGGCCCACTAGCGGGCCCCTCCTACAATGAGCAGTTCTTC. Protein: CASSPLGPLAGPSYNEQFF. The chain joins TRBV18 to TRBJ2-1; 9 bases line up with TRBD2. The CDR3 loop spans 19 amino acids. V lost 1 base, J lost 0 bases, and 10 bases stayed unmatched. Germline CDR1 and CDR2: KGHSH and LQKENI. The full variable domain, completed using reference TRBV18 and TRBJ2-1, is NAGVMQNPRHLVRRRGQEARLRCSPMKGHSHVYWYRQLPEEGLKFMVYLQKENIIDESGMPKERFSAEFPKEGPSILRIQQVVRGDSAAYFCASSPLGPLAGPSYNEQFFGPGTRLTVL.

The chain couples TRBV7-2 to TRBJ2-7; 10 bases fit TRBD2. The trim removed 5 bases at V and 2 bases at J, leaving 9 bases unmatched. Germline CDR1 is SGHTA and CDR2 is FQGNSA. This CDR3 contains 16 residues. CDR3 bases: TGTGCCAGCAGCCTTCTCGGGCTAGCGGGAGCCTACGAGCAGTACTTC. It yields the protein CASSLLGLAGAYEQYF.

The chain has TRBV2 and TRBJ1-1, with D possibly TRBD1 on 5 matching bases. The CDR3 has 15 amino acids. V was pared by 4 bases and J by 3 bases, with 15 bases between. Per germline, CDR1 SNHLY and CDR2 FYNNEI. Written as DNA, the CDR3 is TGTGCCAGCAGTGGTGGGTACTTCAGGGACACTGAAGCTTTCTTT. Its translation is CASSGGYFRDTEAFF.

This chain connects TRBV5-6 to TRBJ1-2; 7 nucleotides agree with TRBD1. Trimming cost V 4 bases and J 8 bases; bases outside gene matches: 8. This CDR3 spans 13 amino acids. In germline, CDR1 is SGHDT, CDR2 YYEEEE. The DNA of the CDR3 is TGTGCCAGCAGCCCCACAGGGGCCCTGGGCTACACCTTC. Translating gives CASSPTGALGYTF.

J is TRBJ2-3 and V is TRBV11-2, with 7 bases matching TRBD2. The CDR3 spans 15 residues. The germline gives CDR1 SGHAT, CDR2 FQNNGV. Trimming cost V 6 bases and J 1 base; bases outside gene matches: 7. The CDR3 nucleotides read TGTGCCAGCAGTGGGAGGGCAGGTGGCACAGATACGCAGTATTTT. It yields the protein CASSGRAGGTDTQYF.

The chain has TRBV4-3 and TRBJ2-7; D gene unclear. CDR1 and CDR2 (germline): LGHNA, YSLEER. V was clipped by 0 bases and J by 4 bases, with 13 bases between them. The CDR3 totals 15 residues. Here the CDR3 reads CASSQDPMAVYEQYF. The CDR3 coding sequence is TGCGCCAGCAGCCAAGATCCTATGGCGGTGTACGAGCAGTACTTC.

Regarding this clone: This sample also contains other DNA sequences that code for the same CDR3. The chain combines TRBV18 with TRBJ2-7, with TRBD2 matching over 10 bases. Germline V gene sequence: CDR1 KGHSH, CDR2 LQKENI. Trimming at V came to 0 bases and at J to 7 bases, leaving 9 bases not matched to a gene. The CDR3 is made up of 16 amino acids. In DNA form, the CDR3 reads TGTGCCAGCTCACCACCGGCTAGCGGGAGTTGGGGAGAGCAGTACTTC. It specifies CASSPPASGSWGEQYF.

This clone was observed once. J is TRBJ2-2 and V is TRBV16; D is undetermined. Trimming pared 0 bases from V and 6 bases from J, leaving 2 bases between. The germline V gene has CDR1 KGHSY and CDR2 FQNENV. CDR3 length equals 12 residues. This chain's CDR3 is CASSQSAGELFF. In DNA, the CDR3 is TGTGCCAGCAGCCAATCGGCCGGGGAGCTGTTTTTT.

The V call is TRBV5-1, the J call TRBJ2-7, with D possibly matching TRBD2 (6 bases). V was pared by 4 bases and J by 9 bases, with 20 bases between. CDR3 length: 14 amino acids. Germline V gene data show CDR1 as SGHRS and CDR2 as YFSETQ. The CDR3 region has the DNA TGCGCCAGCAGCCCGAGACTAGTGGCGAGGTGGCAGTACTTC. Translation: CASSPRLVARWQYF.

This clone has a single count. This rearrangement joins TRBV7-2 to TRBJ2-5; 13 nucleotides match TRBD2. The V gene's germline CDR1 is SGHTA and CDR2 FQGNSA. This CDR3 has 18 residues. Trimming at V came to 4 bases and at J to 5 bases, leaving 13 bases not matched to a gene. CDR3 loop: CASSSSPGTSGIFETQYF. In DNA, the CDR3 is TGTGCCAGCAGCTCCAGCCCCGGGACTAGCGGGATCTTCGAGACCCAGTACTTC.

The chain is built from TRBV21-1 and TRBJ2-3. TRBV21-1 is termed a pseudogene. The CDR3 has 15 amino acids. The CDR3 DNA follows: TGTGCCAGCAGCATTCGTTCGGGCCACTCAGATACGCAGTATTTT. Encoded protein: CASSIRSGHSDTQYF.

The chain links TRBV11-2 to TRBJ2-7; unclear D gene. V was pared by 0 bases and J by 2 bases, with 5 bases between. Germline V gene data show CDR1 as SGHAT and CDR2 as FQNNGV. The CDR3 length is 13 residues. The CDR3 spells CASSLDPPYEQYF. CDR3 bases: TGTGCCAGCAGCTTAGACCCCCCCTACGAGCAGTACTTC.

The rearrangement joins TRBV30 to TRBJ1-1; 7 nucleotides align to TRBD1. This CDR3 is 13 amino acids long. V shed 2 bases, J shed 10 bases, and the junction held 10 bases outside the gene matches. From germline, CDR1 is GTSNPN and CDR2 SVGIG (reference sequence). The CDR3 DNA follows: TGTGCCTGGAGTCCGGGGACAGACCTCGGAGCTTTCTTT. This translates into CAWSPGTDLGAFF.